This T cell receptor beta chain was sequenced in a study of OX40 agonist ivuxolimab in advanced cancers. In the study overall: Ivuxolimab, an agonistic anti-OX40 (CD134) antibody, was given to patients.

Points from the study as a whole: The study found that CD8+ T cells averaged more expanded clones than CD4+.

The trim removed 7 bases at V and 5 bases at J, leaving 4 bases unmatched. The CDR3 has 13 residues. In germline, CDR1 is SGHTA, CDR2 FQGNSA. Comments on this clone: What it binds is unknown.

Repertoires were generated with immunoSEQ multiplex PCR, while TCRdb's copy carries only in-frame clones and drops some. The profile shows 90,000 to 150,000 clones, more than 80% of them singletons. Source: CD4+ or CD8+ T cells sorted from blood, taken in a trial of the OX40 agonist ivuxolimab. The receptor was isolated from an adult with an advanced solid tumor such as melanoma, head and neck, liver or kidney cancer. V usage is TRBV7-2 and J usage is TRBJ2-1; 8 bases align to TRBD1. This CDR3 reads CASNGQGHNEQFF. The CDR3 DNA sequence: TGTGCCAGCAACGGACAGGGTCACAATGAGCAGTTCTTC.